Given below is one TCR beta chain in context. Other DNA sequences from this sample encode an identical CDR3 as well. These data belong to a study of blood T cell repertoires in COVID-19. Study-wide context: Italy, Spain and the United States were the sources of the convalescent and acute COVID-19 samples. PBMCs, B-cell-depleted T cells, or T cells provided the cDNA or gDNA that made up the material.

Using immunoSEQ multiplex PCR, the repertoire was profiled, and TCRdb retains in-frame clones only, with some absent. The data hold around 250,000 clones, with 75% to 90% observed a single time. V was cut by 0 bases and J by 6 bases, with 6 bases left in between. The CDR3 has 13 residues. Germline CDR1 LGHDT, CDR2 YNNKEL (reference sequence). The chain couples TRBV3-1 (or the pseudogene TRBV3-2) to TRBJ2-4, with a weak D call TRBD2 (5 bases). Sequencing used peripheral blood. The receptor was isolated from a woman in her thirties or forties who had recovered from COVID-19. For the CDR3, the DNA is TGTGCCAGCAGCCAAGAACGGGGAAACATTCAGTACTTC. It yields the protein CASSQERGNIQYF.